Presented here are 16 T cell receptor beta chains from one specimen sequenced in a study of blood T cell repertoires in COVID-19. Profiling relied on immunoSEQ multiplex PCR, and the TCRdb table lists in-frame clones only, not all of them. Of approximately 170,000 clones listed, around 79% are singletons. The source material was PBMCs or T cells enriched from blood (not recorded which). The receptors shown here come from a woman aged 70 to 79 in a cohort exposed to, infected with or recovered from COVID-19 (not recorded which).

The sample holds one count of this clone. The chain links TRBV5-5 to TRBJ1-5, with D maybe TRBD1 (5 bases). The germline gives CDR1 SGHKS, CDR2 YYEKEE (reference sequence). V was clipped by 1 base and J by 5 bases, with 10 bases between them. There are 14 residues in the CDR3. CDR3 region: CASSLRTNDQPQHF. CDR3 DNA sequence: TGTGCCAGCAGCTTGCGGACAAATGATCAGCCCCAGCATTTT.

The V gene is TRBV11-2, the J gene TRBJ2-7; D unclear. The V gene's germline CDR1 is SGHAT and CDR2 FQNNGV. Trimming pared 3 bases from V and 4 bases from J, leaving 10 bases between. This CDR3 is 13 amino acids long. For the CDR3, the DNA is TGTGCCAGCAGCTTCGATGTCCAGTACGAGCAGTACTTC. Translation: CASSFDVQYEQYF.

This clone was seen more than once but under ten times. V is TRBV5-4 and J is TRBJ2-7; TRBD1 matches 7 bases. The germline CDR1 and CDR2 sequences are SGHNT and YYREEE (reference sequence). This CDR3 is 12 amino acids long. V was clipped by 10 bases and J by 4 bases; unmatched bases: 8. The CDR3 loop reads CASSRDSYEQYF. In DNA, the CDR3 is TGTGCCTCGTCCCGGGACAGTTACGAGCAGTACTTC.

V and J are TRBV29-1 and TRBJ2-7, with TRBD2 identical over 7 bases. The ends lost 0 bases at V and 4 bases at J; junction bases unmatched: 6. From germline, CDR1 is SQVTM and CDR2 ANQGSEA. This CDR3 has 14 amino acids. CDR3 sequence reads: CSVEDSGPGYEQYF. Here the CDR3 DNA reads TGCAGCGTTGAAGATAGCGGGCCTGGTTACGAGCAGTACTTC.

This clone was seen a single time. The chain is built from TRBV28 and TRBJ1-2, with no clear D. With 1 base removed from V and 8 bases from J, the gap between germline ends came to 17 bases. CDR3 length equals 15 residues. Germline CDR1 is MDHEN and CDR2 is SYDVKM. This CDR3 is CASSLLVVSGGGYTF. For the CDR3, the DNA is TGTGCCAGCAGTTTATTAGTGGTTTCGGGTGGCGGCTACACCTTC.

The chain has TRBV5-1 and TRBJ2-7; tentative D call: TRBD1 (5 bases). CDR3 length equals 15 residues. Germline V gene data show CDR1 as SGHRS and CDR2 as YFSETQ. With 4 bases removed from V and 1 base from J, the gap between germline ends came to 15 bases. In DNA, the CDR3 is TGCGCCAGCAGCCCCAGGGCGGATCCGTCCTACGAGCAGTACTTC. Its translation: CASSPRADPSYEQYF.

The chain couples TRBV18 to TRBJ2-7; TRBD1 might be the D (6 bases). CDR3 length: 15 residues. The ends were cut back, 5 bases at V and 4 bases at J, with 18 bases in the middle. Germline lookup yields CDR1 KGHSH and CDR2 LQKENI. CDR3 bases: TGTGCCAGCTCAACAGGGACAAACGGGGCTTACGAGCAGTACTTC. Its protein is CASSTGTNGAYEQYF.

The chain combines TRBV27 with TRBJ2-3, with 15 bases matching TRBD2. V gave up 6 bases and J gave up 7 bases; unmatched junction bases: 5. Germline V lookup: CDR1 MNHEY, CDR2 SMNVEV (reference sequence). The CDR3 consists of 15 residues. The chain's CDR3 is CASRLGTSGRYTQYF. The CDR3, as DNA: TGTGCCAGCAGATTGGGGACTAGCGGGAGGTATACGCAGTATTTT.

This chain connects TRBV5-1 to TRBJ1-2; D is perhaps TRBD1 (6 bases). The CDR3 has 13 amino acids. The V end lost 4 bases, the J end lost 7 bases, and 14 bases lay between the germline ends. Per the germline V gene, CDR1 is SGHRS and CDR2 is YFSETQ. The CDR3 nucleotides read TGCGCCAGCAGCACCGGACAGATCGCTGGCTACACCTTC. Encoded protein: CASSTGQIAGYTF.

V gene TRBV18 combines with J gene TRBJ1-4; maybe TRBD1 (6 bases). The length of the CDR3 is 17 residues. Germline CDR1 and CDR2: KGHSH and LQKENI. Trimming took 1 base from V and 4 from J, leaving 16 bases between them. The CDR3 DNA reads as TGTGCCAGCTCACCACAACAACCAGGGGCGAGTAATGAAAAACTGTTTTTT. Translation gives CASSPQQPGASNEKLFF. The full variable domain, rest sourced from reference TRBV18 and TRBJ1-4, is NAGVMQNPRHLVRRRGQEARLRCSPMKGHSHVYWYRQLPEEGLKFMVYLQKENIIDESGMPKERFSAEFPKEGPSILRIQQVVRGDSAAYFCASSPQQPGASNEKLFFGSGTQLSVL.

The rearrangement uses TRBV18 and TRBJ1-4; 8 positions agree with TRBD1. This CDR3 spans 14 amino acids. CDR1 is KGHSH and CDR2 is LQKENI in the germline V gene. V lost 4 bases to trimming and J lost 6 bases; unmatched junction nucleotides: 4. This CDR3 is CASSRQGRYEKLFF. In DNA, the CDR3 is TGTGCCAGCTCACGACAGGGGCGGTATGAAAAACTGTTTTTT.

The V and J genes are TRBV29-1 and TRBJ1-1; 10 nucleotides agree with TRBD1. J was trimmed by 11 bases and V by 7 bases; bases with no gene match: 13. CDR3 length: 13 amino acids. Germline CDR1 and CDR2: SQVTM and ANQGSEA. CDR3 in amino acids: CSAQRDRGFTAFF. CDR3 nucleotide sequence: TGCAGCGCCCAAAGGGACAGGGGATTCACGGCTTTCTTT. The full variable domain, in which reference TRBV29-1 and TRBJ1-1 provide the parts outside the CDR3, is SAVISQKPSRDICQRGTSLTIQCQVDSQVTMMFWYRQQPGQSLTLIATANQGSEATYESGFVIDKFPISRPNLTFSTLTVSNMSPEDSSIYLCSAQRDRGFTAFFGQGTRLTVV.

This rearrangement joins TRBV11-3 to TRBJ1-1; D remains unclear. The CDR3 extends over 15 amino acids. The germline V and J ends were trimmed by 5 bases and 1 base, with 14 bases remaining between them. Germline V lookup: CDR1 SGHNT, CDR2 YENEEA. The CDR3 DNA is TGTGCCAGCAGCCCCGCCCCCACATCGAACACTGAAGCTTTCTTT. Translation: CASSPAPTSNTEAFF.

V is TRBV30 and J is TRBJ1-5; TRBD1 matches at 7 bases. This CDR3 has 13 amino acids. Losses at the gene ends were 3 bases for V and 6 bases for J; bases not matched to a gene: 5. Germline CDR1 is GTSNPN and CDR2 is SVGIG (reference sequence). The CDR3 coding sequence is TGTGCCTGGAGCGACAGGGTAGGTCAGCCCCAGCATTTT. The encoded protein is CAWSDRVGQPQHF. The full variable domain, completed using reference TRBV30 and TRBJ1-5, is SQTIHQWPATLVQPVGSPLSLECTVEGTSNPNLYWYRQAAGRGLQLLFYSVGIGQISSEVPQNLSASRPQDRQFILSSKKLLLSDSGFYLCAWSDRVGQPQHFGDGTRLSIL.

The CDR3 DNA follows: TGCGCCAGCAGCCAACATGTTGGGGCTCGTGGAAACACCATATATTTT. Protein: CASSQHVGARGNTIYF. The rearrangement joins TRBV4-1 to TRBJ1-3; a weak D match, TRBD1 (5 bases). Trimming left V 2 bases short and J 3 bases short, with 14 bases between. Germline V lookup: CDR1 MGHRA, CDR2 YSYEKL. This CDR3 is built from 16 residues.

This clone was detected once. The chain employs TRBV6-5 and TRBJ1-5; possibly TRBD1 for D (5 bases). V lost 4 bases to trimming and J lost 5 bases, with 18 bases between them. The CDR3 is 16 amino acids. The germline CDR1 and CDR2 sequences are MNHEY and SVGAGI. The chain's CDR3 is CASSLLAGRIDQPQHF. In DNA, the CDR3 is TGTGCCAGCAGTTTACTAGCAGGGAGGATAGATCAGCCCCAGCATTTT.